The next 10 T cell receptor beta chains were all read from a single sample in a study of CD8+CD57+ T cells in acquired aplastic anemia (dated by TCRdb to 2016 to 2018). Reads for this sample came from an Illumina HiSeq 2000. Genomic DNA served as template for TCR beta VDJ combination and CDR3 sequence profiling. TCRdb applied fastp at Q25 and MiXCR to the public reads, then kept only in-frame beta chains. Identical CDR3 proteins give one entry, which carries the most common genes and DNA. In all, the sample holds hundreds of thousands of distinct CDR3 sequences, and under 55% of those were seen once. Of the sample, 15% to 20% is held by the ten largest clones. Expansion of CD8+CD57+ cells had been shown by flow cytometry in the patients chosen for sequencing. Sequenced sample: sorted CD4+, CD8+, or CD8+CD57+ T cells (not recorded which) from PBMCs. These receptors originate from a human donor with aplastic anemia.

This rearrangement joins TRBV29-1 to TRBJ1-2; no clear D. The V and J ends lost 4 bases and 2 bases respectively, with 5 bases between them. The CDR3 contains 11 residues. CDR1 and CDR2 (germline): SQVTM, ANQGSEA. CDR3 loop: CSVGMNYGYTF. In DNA form, the CDR3 reads TGCAGCGTTGGAATGAACTATGGCTACACCTTC. Drawing the rest from reference TRBV29-1 and TRBJ1-2, the complete variable domain is SAVISQKPSRDICQRGTSLTIQCQVDSQVTMMFWYRQQPGQSLTLIATANQGSEATYESGFVIDKFPISRPNLTFSTLTVSNMSPEDSSIYLCSVGMNYGYTFGSGTRLTVV.

The rearrangement uses TRBV4-1 and TRBJ2-7; TRBD1 might be the D (5 bases). This CDR3 spans 15 amino acids. The V end lost 1 base, the J end lost 0 bases, and 10 bases lay between the germline ends. Germline CDR1 MGHRA, CDR2 YSYEKL. CDR3 DNA sequence: TGCGCCAGCAGCCAAGCCGGACAAAGCTCCTACGAGCAGTACTTC. Protein: CASSQAGQSSYEQYF.

There are a few counts of this clonotype. It is unclear where the CDR3 begins or ends on the DNA, so no DNA is shown, and the CDR3 is as TCRdb lists it. The rearrangement links TRBV19 to TRBJ2-5; the table's TRBD1 call for D was not verified on the DNA. Germline V gives CDR1 LNHDA, CDR2 SQIVND (reference sequence). The CDR3 totals 22 residues, both ends included. The CDR3 is CASSIAGRTGAEAFFGQETQYF.

This clonotype appeared once. The chain employs TRBV20-1 and TRBJ2-1, with a tentative D call TRBD2 (7 bases). Germline CDR1 and CDR2: DFQATT and SNEGSKA (reference sequence). The CDR3 length is 12 residues. V gave up 3 bases and J gave up 8 bases, with 11 bases separating them. The DNA for the CDR3 is TGCAGTGCTAGGGGGGGGCCGGATGAGCAGTTCTTC. Amino acid sequence: CSARGGPDEQFF.

In regard to this clonotype: No conserved phenylalanine or tryptophan ends this CDR3, so it is likely a read error. The chain carries TRBV29-1 and TRBJ2-5; D is unresolved. The CDR3 loop spans 13 amino acids. Trimming stripped 5 bases from V and 5 bases from J, with 15 bases between. CDR1 is SQVTM, CDR2 ANQGSEA, per germline. This chain's CDR3 is CSVKAVLVETQYL. The DNA for the CDR3 is TGCAGCGTTAAGGCAGTCTTAGTGGAGACCCAGTACCTC.

V is TRBV20-1 and J is TRBJ1-6; D unclear. CDR3 length: 13 residues. Germline V gene data show CDR1 as DFQATT and CDR2 as SNEGSKA (reference sequence). Trimming took off 3 bases at V and 10 bases at J, with 13 bases between the two ends. CDR3 nucleotide sequence: TGCAGTGCTAGTCTAAAGGGCCAGTCACCCCTCCACTTT. Its protein product is CSASLKGQSPLHF.

This clonotype was seen more than once but under ten times. This chain joins TRBV28 and TRBJ2-3; no definite D call. The germline V gene has CDR1 MDHEN and CDR2 SYDVKM. The CDR3 runs 14 residues. V was trimmed by 8 bases and J by 0 bases, leaving 12 bases between them. CDR3 nucleotide sequence: TGTGCCAGCGTACCTCAAGGGAGCACAGATACGCAGTATTTT. Translation gives CASVPQGSTDTQYF.

Concerning this clonotype itself: This may be a read error, as it is one base from a much larger clone. The V gene is TRBV2, the J gene TRBJ2-7, with D unclear. Germline loops: CDR1 SNHLY, CDR2 FYNNEI. This CDR3 has 13 residues. V lost 6 bases and J 3 bases, leaving 12 bases between the germline ends. The CDR3 sequence: CASSPGSNYEQYF. The CDR3 DNA follows: TGTGCCAGCAGCCCCGGATCAAACTACGAGCAGTACTTC.

The V call is TRBV11-3, the J call TRBJ1-5, with D maybe TRBD1 (6 bases). CDR1 and CDR2 (germline): SGHNT, YENEEA. The CDR3 consists of 14 residues. V gave up 5 bases and J gave up 11 bases, with 19 bases separating them. The CDR3 sequence: CASSPGGGAGTQHF. DNA of the CDR3: TGTGCCAGCAGCCCCGGTGGGGGGGCGGGGACCCAGCATTTT.

This clonotype was seen a handful of times. A much larger clonotype is one base distant, so this may be a read error. This sequence joins TRBV19 and TRBJ1-2; 7 bases agree with TRBD1. The CDR3 has 14 amino acids. Per germline, CDR1 LNHDA and CDR2 SQIVND (reference sequence). J lost 5 bases, V lost 5 bases, and 8 bases had no gene match. CDR3 amino acids: CASSHGTARYGYTF. CDR3 coding DNA: TGTGCCAGTAGTCATGGGACAGCGAGGTATGGCTACACCTTC. The complete variable domain, with remaining parts taken from reference TRBV19 and TRBJ1-2, reads DGGITQSPKYLFRKEGQNVTLSCEQNLNHDAMYWYRQDPGQGLRLIYYSQIVNDFQKGDIAEGYSVSREKKESFPLTVTSAQKNPTAFYLCASSHGTARYGYTFGSGTRLTVV.